This TCR beta chain was observed in a study of beta chain features in type 1 diabetes. Since all of the isolated RNA was reverse transcribed, expressed TCRB transcripts were what got sequenced. Clones were sequenced by immunoSEQ multiplex PCR, and TCRdb holds only the in-frame ones, with some missing. The sample records approximately 170,000 clones, roughly 9.1% being singletons. CDR1 KGHSH and CDR2 LQKENI come from the germline V gene. The length of the CDR3 is 17 residues. The germline V and J ends were trimmed by 3 bases and 0 bases, with 15 bases remaining between them. The clonotype comes from a woman aged 18-29 years in good health. The V gene is TRBV18, the J gene TRBJ1-5, with a weak D call TRBD1 (6 bases). The sample consisted of central memory CD4+ T cells from blood. CDR3 sequence reads: CASSPTGGGTSNQPQHF. The CDR3 nucleotides are TGTGCCAGCTCACCCACGGGAGGGGGAACTAGCAATCAGCCCCAGCATTTT.